A single sample gave rise to the 16 T cell receptor beta chains below, sequenced in a study of regulatory T cells in long-lasting Graves disease. Construction of TCR beta libraries relied on iRepertoire HTBI primers and on Arm-PCR targeting CDR3 regions. TCRdb reprocessed the multiplex PCR reads via MiXCR and lists one record per CDR3 protein. In the table there are fewer than 650,000 distinct CDR3 sequences, around 17% of which are singletons. As for time point: newly diagnosed GD, antithyroid drugs for less than 3 months. Extracted PBMC RNA gave rise to the TCR library. The sample also formed part of further work on T cells in Graves' hyperthyroidism and ophthalmopathy.

This specimen was peripheral blood mononuclear cells (PBMCs), taken at new diagnosis, from a patient treated with antithyroid drugs. These receptor sequences come from a woman aged 25-40 years with Graves disease.

The chain combines TRBV30 with TRBJ1-4; D gene unclear. Deletions cut 6 bases from V and 4 bases from J, with 15 bases between. CDR3 length equals 14 residues. Per germline, CDR1 GTSNPN and CDR2 SVGIG (reference sequence). The CDR3 bases are TGTGCCTGTTCCTACAGTTCCAATAATGAAAAACTGTTTTTT. Translating it yields CACSYSSNNEKLFF. Using reference TRBV30 and TRBJ1-4 for the parts outside the CDR3, the full variable domain is SQTIHQWPATLVQPVGSPLSLECTVEGTSNPNLYWYRQAAGRGLQLLFYSVGIGQISSEVPQNLSASRPQDRQFILSSKKLLLSDSGFYLCACSYSSNNEKLFFGSGTQLSVL.

The chain is built from TRBV20-1 and TRBJ1-5; 8 bases are shared with TRBD1. The CDR3 runs to 15 residues. Unmatched junction bases numbered 7, after V lost 3 bases and J lost 3 bases. The germline V gene has CDR1 DFQATT and CDR2 SNEGSKA (reference sequence). The CDR3 region has the DNA TGCAGTGCTAGGGCCAGGACAGGGACCAATCAGCCCCAGCATTTT. It translates to CSARARTGTNQPQHF.

The chain carries TRBV19 and TRBJ2-7; the match to TRBD2 covers 10 bases. Losses at the gene ends were 3 bases for V and 3 bases for J; bases not matched to a gene: 5. The CDR3 is made up of 15 amino acids. Germline V lookup: CDR1 LNHDA, CDR2 SQIVND (reference sequence). The CDR3 region has the DNA TGTGCCAGTAGTATTGGAACTAGCGGGAACTACGAGCAGTACTTC. This translates into CASSIGTSGNYEQYF.

This clonotype was detected ten times or more. The V and J genes are TRBV11-2 and TRBJ2-1, with TRBD2 identical over 9 bases. V lost 2 bases to trimming and J lost 8 bases; unmatched junction nucleotides: 4. This CDR3 region has 14 residues. The germline V gene encodes CDR1 SGHAT and CDR2 FQNNGV. The DNA for the CDR3 is TGTGCCAGCAGCTTAAATAGCGGGAGATATGAGCAGTTCTTC. Translated: CASSLNSGRYEQFF.

This sequence joins TRBV28 and TRBJ1-2; D unresolved. Trimming left V 8 bases short and J 0 bases short, with 7 bases between. CDR1 and CDR2 from the germline V gene are MDHEN and SYDVKM. The CDR3 contains 12 residues. CDR3 bases: TGTGCCAGCGATAAAGCTAACTATGGCTACACCTTC. Protein: CASDKANYGYTF.

The rearrangement links TRBV5-1 to TRBJ2-1, with unresolved D. V lost 1 base to trimming and J lost 6 bases, with 11 bases between them. The CDR3 totals 14 residues. The V gene's germline CDR1 is SGHRS and CDR2 YFSETQ. The CDR3 sequence: CASSLSPHSNEQFF. As DNA, the CDR3 is TGCGCCAGCAGCTTGTCCCCTCATAGCAATGAGCAGTTCTTC.

This clonotype was picked up many times. The chain employs TRBV7-2 and TRBJ2-3, with D unclear. Germline V gene data show CDR1 as SGHTA and CDR2 as FQGNSA. The V end was cut by 2 bases, the J end by 2 bases, with 5 bases between. CDR3 length equals 13 residues. The CDR3 sequence is CASSLSITDTQYF. Here the CDR3 DNA reads TGTGCCAGCAGCTTAAGCATCACAGATACGCAGTATTTT.

This clonotype was seen repeatedly, ten times or more. V usage is TRBV7-9 and J usage is TRBJ2-1; D is possibly TRBD2 (6 bases). The CDR3 runs to 14 residues. Trimming took 5 bases from V and 4 from J, leaving 12 bases between them. Per germline, CDR1 SEHNR and CDR2 FQNEAQ (reference sequence). This CDR3 is CASSRGGAYNEQFF. The DNA for the CDR3 is TGTGCCAGCAGCCGCGGAGGGGCTTACAATGAGCAGTTCTTC.

Regarding this clonotype: Just one base apart from a much larger clone, this may be a read error. V gene TRBV12-3 or TRBV12-4 combines with J gene TRBJ2-7, with D perhaps TRBD2 (6 bases). The CDR3 is 16 amino acids. The germline V and J ends were trimmed by 5 bases and 3 bases, with 20 bases remaining between them. The CDR3 coding sequence is TGTGCCAGCAGTCCTACCGTTCTAGCGCCGAACTACGAGCAGTACTTC. Translation gives CASSPTVLAPNYEQYF.

Points on this clonotype: Germline and junction disagree at one end, which may indicate a read error. V gene TRBV20-1 combines with J gene TRBJ2-7; D ambiguous. Per the germline V gene, CDR1 is DFQATT and CDR2 is SNEGSKA (reference sequence). This CDR3 spans 15 amino acids. Here the CDR3 reads CSAGDLTASSYEQYF. Here the CDR3 DNA reads TGCAGTGCTGGAGACTTGACCGCGAGCTCCTACGAGCAGTACTTC.

This clonotype was observed a few times. The chain recombines TRBV7-2 with TRBJ1-1; a possible D gene is TRBD1 (5 bases). Trimming removed 4 bases from V and 5 bases from J, with 14 bases in between. This CDR3 has 14 residues. The germline V gene encodes CDR1 SGHTA and CDR2 FQGNSA. CDR3 sequence (DNA): TGTGCCAGCAGCTCGGGGCAGCCGGGGACTGAAGCTTTCTTT. Translating gives CASSSGQPGTEAFF.

This clonotype was seen ten or more times. The rearrangement uses TRBV20-1 and TRBJ1-1; no reliable D call. With 7 bases removed from V and 1 base from J, the gap between germline ends came to 16 bases. This CDR3 has 14 residues. The germline CDR1 and CDR2 sequences are DFQATT and SNEGSKA (reference sequence). The CDR3 here is CSVEGGPENTEAFF. In DNA, the CDR3 is TGCAGTGTCGAGGGAGGGCCGGAGAACACTGAAGCTTTCTTT.

The table lists this clonotype with a few counts. V gene TRBV11-2 combines with J gene TRBJ2-1, with 7 positions matching TRBD1. After removal of 1 base from V and 7 bases from J, the junction contained 7 bases not matched to a gene. Germline V gene data show CDR1 as SGHAT and CDR2 as FQNNGV. CDR3 length: 15 residues. This CDR3 reads CASSLVQGRINEQFF. CDR3 coding DNA: TGTGCCAGCAGCTTAGTACAGGGGCGAATAAATGAGCAGTTCTTC.

This clonotype was seen repeatedly, ten times or more. The rearrangement joins TRBV28 to TRBJ2-7, with D tentatively TRBD1 (6 bases). The length of the CDR3 is 13 residues. Germline V lookup: CDR1 MDHEN, CDR2 SYDVKM. Trimming pared 5 bases from V and 9 bases from J, leaving 17 bases between. CDR3: CASSPTDRPRQYF. DNA of the CDR3: TGTGCCAGCAGTCCCACCGACAGGCCGCGGCAGTACTTC.

The sample holds a few counts of this clonotype. The chain links TRBV3-1 to TRBJ2-7; D might be TRBD1 (6 bases). CDR1 and CDR2 from the germline V gene are LGHDT and YNNKEL (reference sequence). The CDR3 length is 15 residues. Trimming cost V 2 bases and J 7 bases, with 18 bases left between them. CDR3 residues: CASSQMDRTYGEQYF. DNA for the CDR3: TGTGCCAGCAGCCAAATGGACAGAACTTACGGTGAGCAGTACTTC.

This clonotype was detected ten times or more. The chain combines TRBV5-1 with TRBJ2-3, with D unresolved. Between the trimmed V and J ends, which lost 6 bases and 1 base, there was a span of 9 bases. The germline CDR1 and CDR2 sequences are SGHRS and YFSETQ. This CDR3 is built from 13 residues. The CDR3 sequence is CASTVGGTDTQYF. The CDR3 coding sequence is TGCGCCAGCACCGTAGGCGGCACAGATACGCAGTATTTT.